Listed below are T cell receptor beta chains from one sample, sequenced in a study of beta chain features in type 1 diabetes. Assay: immunoSEQ multiplex PCR; the TCRdb copy retains only in-frame clones and omits some. The profile shows 95,000 to 150,000 clones, roughly 17% of them singletons. Sequencing was carried out using central memory CD4+ T cells from blood. Every receptor here comes from a man under 40 with type 1 diabetes. The CDR3 runs from the conserved cysteine through the conserved F or W. Each record gives: CDR3 protein, CDR3 DNA, V gene, CDR3 length, D gene, clone size, J gene. A D gene is named only where the DNA matches it firmly. Expanded clones get a size class; other rows say once, few or many, or leave the size out.

CDR3aa: CASSYEGDGEQYF; CDR3nt: TGTGCCAGCAGCTACGAGGGGGACGGCGAGCAGTACTTC; v_gene: TRBV7-9; len: 13; d_gene: NA; abundance: few; j_gene: TRBJ2-7
CDR3aa: CASSLGGAHNEQFF; CDR3nt: TGCGCCAGCAGCTTGGGAGGGGCTCACAATGAGCAGTTCTTC; v_gene: TRBV5-1; len: 14; d_gene: NA; abundance: NA; j_gene: TRBJ2-1
CDR3aa: CASSDMGPNYGYTF; CDR3nt: TGTGCCAGCAGTGACATGGGTCCGAACTATGGCTACACCTTC; v_gene: TRBV2; len: 14; d_gene: NA; abundance: NA; j_gene: TRBJ1-2
CDR3aa: CASSYSRGGGYTF; CDR3nt: TGTGCCAGCAGTTACTCCAGGGGTGGTGGCTACACCTTC; v_gene: TRBV6-5; len: 13; d_gene: NA; abundance: NA; j_gene: TRBJ1-2
CDR3aa: CASSQNNEQFF; CDR3nt: TGCGCCAGCAGCCAAAACAATGAGCAGTTCTTC; v_gene: TRBV4-1; len: 11; d_gene: NA; abundance: NA; j_gene: TRBJ2-1
CDR3aa: CASSWQGTIQETQYF; CDR3nt: TGCGCCAGCAGCTGGCAGGGGACAATTCAAGAGACCCAGTACTTC; v_gene: TRBV5-1; len: 15; d_gene: NA; abundance: few; j_gene: TRBJ2-5
CDR3aa: CASSDPGLGINEQFF; CDR3nt: TGTGCCAGCAGTGACCCGGGCCTCGGGATTAATGAGCAGTTCTTC; v_gene: TRBV6-4; len: 15; d_gene: NA; abundance: NA; j_gene: TRBJ2-1
CDR3aa: CSVYDRGEDTQYF; CDR3nt: TGCAGCGTCTATGACAGGGGTGAAGATACGCAGTATTTT; v_gene: TRBV29-1; len: 13; d_gene: TRBD1; abundance: NA; j_gene: TRBJ2-3
CDR3aa: CASSYSERGYGYTF; CDR3nt: TGTGCCAGCAGTTACTCGGAGCGTGGCTATGGCTACACCTTC; v_gene: TRBV6-5; len: 14; d_gene: NA; abundance: few; j_gene: TRBJ1-2
CDR3aa: CASSLTSYEQYF; CDR3nt: TGCGCCAGCAGCTTGACCTCCTACGAGCAGTACTTC; v_gene: TRBV5-1; len: 12; d_gene: NA; abundance: NA; j_gene: TRBJ2-7
CDR3aa: CASSLVSEKLFF; CDR3nt: TGTGCCAGCAGCTTAGTTTCGGAGAAACTGTTTTTT; v_gene: TRBV7-8; len: 12; d_gene: NA; abundance: NA; j_gene: TRBJ1-4
CDR3aa: CASSLDPGGGQPQHF; CDR3nt: TGTGCCAGCTCACTTGACCCCGGGGGTGGTCAGCCCCAGCATTTT; v_gene: TRBV18; len: 15; d_gene: NA; abundance: few; j_gene: TRBJ1-5
CDR3aa: CASNDIGISKNIQYF; CDR3nt: TGTGCCAGCAACGATATCGGCATATCCAAAAACATTCAGTACTTC; v_gene: TRBV21-1; len: 15; d_gene: NA; abundance: few; j_gene: TRBJ2-4
CDR3aa: CASSYGDQPQHF; CDR3nt: TGTGCCAGCAGTTACGGGGATCAGCCCCAGCATTTT; v_gene: TRBV6-6; len: 12; d_gene: NA; abundance: NA; j_gene: TRBJ1-5
CDR3aa: CSGQDRGSYEQYF; CDR3nt: TGCAGCGGCCAAGACAGGGGCTCCTACGAGCAGTACTTC; v_gene: TRBV29-1; len: 13; d_gene: TRBD1; abundance: NA; j_gene: TRBJ2-7
CDR3aa: CASSPDRSSYNSPLHF; CDR3nt: TGCGCCAGCAGCCCAGACAGGAGCTCCTATAATTCACCCCTCCACTTT; v_gene: TRBV5-1; len: 16; d_gene: NA; abundance: NA; j_gene: TRBJ1-6
CDR3aa: CASSQGGAGEQFF; CDR3nt: TGCGCCAGCAGCCAAGGAGGGGCCGGGGAGCAGTTCTTC; v_gene: TRBV4-3; len: 13; d_gene: NA; abundance: many; j_gene: TRBJ2-1
CDR3aa: CASSLGREGYIQYF; CDR3nt: TGTGCCAGCAGCTTAGGAAGGGAGGGCTACATTCAGTACTTC; v_gene: TRBV7-2; len: 14; d_gene: TRBD2; abundance: few; j_gene: TRBJ2-4
CDR3aa: CASSTRGPGDGYTF; CDR3nt: TGTGCCAGCAGTACCAGGGGGCCGGGAGATGGCTACACCTTC; v_gene: TRBV6-5; len: 14; d_gene: TRBD1; abundance: NA; j_gene: TRBJ1-2
CDR3aa: CASSLDRDLRRSYNSPLHF; CDR3nt: TGTGCCAGCAGCTTGGACAGGGACCTTAGGAGGTCCTATAATTCACCCCTCCACTTT; v_gene: TRBV11-2; len: 19; d_gene: TRBD1; abundance: NA; j_gene: TRBJ1-6
CDR3aa: CASSPSGLGAAEAFF; CDR3nt: TGTGCCAGCAGCCCCTCAGGGCTTGGAGCAGCTGAAGCTTTCTTT; v_gene: TRBV14; len: 15; d_gene: NA; abundance: NA; j_gene: TRBJ1-1
CDR3aa: CASSQETRTPETQYF; CDR3nt: TGCGCCAGCAGCCAAGAGACTAGAACGCCAGAGACCCAGTACTTC; v_gene: TRBV4-3; len: 15; d_gene: NA; abundance: few; j_gene: TRBJ2-5
CDR3aa: CASAGGGSDTQYF; CDR3nt: TGTGCCAGCGCGGGCGGGGGGTCAGATACGCAGTATTTT; v_gene: TRBV28; len: 13; d_gene: TRBD2; abundance: few; j_gene: TRBJ2-3
CDR3aa: CASISSMQTYGYTF; CDR3nt: TGTGCCAGTATATCGAGTATGCAAACCTATGGCTACACCTTC; v_gene: TRBV19; len: 14; d_gene: NA; abundance: few; j_gene: TRBJ1-2
CDR3aa: CASSRLGDNYNEQFF; CDR3nt: TGTGCCAGTAGTCGGCTAGGGGACAACTACAATGAGCAGTTCTTC; v_gene: TRBV19; len: 15; d_gene: NA; abundance: NA; j_gene: TRBJ2-1
CDR3aa: CASSELGTGDGIQYF; CDR3nt: TGTGCCAGCAGTGAATTAGGGACGGGTGATGGCATTCAGTACTTC; v_gene: TRBV6-1; len: 15; d_gene: NA; abundance: NA; j_gene: TRBJ2-4
CDR3aa: CASSGQGNTEAFF; CDR3nt: TGTGCCAGCAGTGGACAGGGGAACACTGAAGCTTTCTTT; v_gene: TRBV10-3; len: 13; d_gene: TRBD1; abundance: NA; j_gene: TRBJ1-1
CDR3aa: CASSSRVGGELFF; CDR3nt: TGCGCCAGCAGCAGCAGGGTTGGCGGGGAGCTGTTTTTT; v_gene: TRBV5-1; len: 13; d_gene: NA; abundance: NA; j_gene: TRBJ2-2
CDR3aa: CASSLLADTQYF; CDR3nt: TGTGCCAGCAGTTTATTGGCAGATACGCAGTATTTT; v_gene: TRBV28; len: 12; d_gene: NA; abundance: NA; j_gene: TRBJ2-3
CDR3aa: CASSFTSGGYNEQFF; CDR3nt: TGTGCCAGCAGCTTTACTAGCGGGGGATACAATGAGCAGTTCTTC; v_gene: TRBV7-2; len: 15; d_gene: TRBD2; abundance: many; j_gene: TRBJ2-1
CDR3aa: CASSQDPSSYNEQFF; CDR3nt: TGTGCCAGCAGCCAAGATCCAAGCTCCTACAATGAGCAGTTCTTC; v_gene: TRBV4-2; len: 15; d_gene: NA; abundance: few; j_gene: TRBJ2-1
CDR3aa: CASSLRWDTEAFF; CDR3nt: TGTGCCAGCAGCTTAAGGTGGGACACTGAAGCTTTCTTT; v_gene: TRBV7-9; len: 13; d_gene: NA; abundance: NA; j_gene: TRBJ1-1
CDR3aa: CASSELPDSPLHF; CDR3nt: TGTGCCAGCAGTGAATTACCCGATTCACCCCTCCACTTT; v_gene: TRBV2; len: 13; d_gene: NA; abundance: once; j_gene: TRBJ1-6
CDR3aa: CASSPTGGVADTQYF; CDR3nt: TGTGCCAGCAGCCCGACAGGGGGCGTTGCAGATACGCAGTATTTT; v_gene: TRBV13; len: 15; d_gene: TRBD1; abundance: NA; j_gene: TRBJ2-3
CDR3aa: CASSLGTREKLFF; CDR3nt: TGTGCCAGCAGCTTGGGGACCAGGGAAAAACTGTTTTTT; v_gene: TRBV7-2; len: 13; d_gene: NA; abundance: medium-sized; j_gene: TRBJ1-4
CDR3aa: CASSLMGSEQETQYF; CDR3nt: TGTGCCAGCAGCTTAATGGGTTCTGAGCAAGAGACCCAGTACTTC; v_gene: TRBV7-3; len: 15; d_gene: NA; abundance: few; j_gene: TRBJ2-5
CDR3aa: CASSLEEISYNEQFF; CDR3nt: TGCGCCAGCAGCTTGGAAGAAATATCCTACAATGAGCAGTTCTTC; v_gene: TRBV5-1; len: 15; d_gene: NA; abundance: NA; j_gene: TRBJ2-1
CDR3aa: CAWRPQGDTIYF; CDR3nt: TGTGCCTGGAGGCCTCAGGGGGACACCATATATTTT; v_gene: TRBV30; len: 12; d_gene: TRBD1; abundance: many; j_gene: TRBJ1-3
CDR3aa: CASSLVGQSSYEQYF; CDR3nt: TGTGCCAGCAGCTTAGTGGGACAGAGCTCCTACGAGCAGTACTTC; v_gene: TRBV13; len: 15; d_gene: TRBD1; abundance: NA; j_gene: TRBJ2-7
CDR3aa: CASSESPASDFHNEQFF; CDR3nt: TGTGCCAGCAGTGAATCCCCAGCGTCGGACTTTCACAATGAGCAGTTCTTC; v_gene: TRBV25-1; len: 17; d_gene: NA; abundance: NA; j_gene: TRBJ2-1
CDR3aa: CASSSPGQGSGYTF; CDR3nt: TGTGCCAGCAGCTCACCGGGACAGGGGTCCGGCTACACCTTC; v_gene: TRBV7-8; len: 14; d_gene: TRBD1; abundance: NA; j_gene: TRBJ1-2
CDR3aa: CASSRGTGKKETQYF; CDR3nt: TGTGCCAGCAGCAGAGGGACAGGGAAAAAAGAGACCCAGTACTTC; v_gene: TRBV7-2; len: 15; d_gene: TRBD1; abundance: NA; j_gene: TRBJ2-5
CDR3aa: CASSESRVEGDTQYF; CDR3nt: TGTGCCAGCAGTGAATCTCGCGTTGAGGGAGATACGCAGTATTTT; v_gene: TRBV25-1; len: 15; d_gene: NA; abundance: few; j_gene: TRBJ2-3
CDR3aa: CASSFTGQGQETQYF; CDR3nt: TGTGCCAGCAGCTTTACAGGACAGGGGCAAGAGACCCAGTACTTC; v_gene: TRBV7-2; len: 15; d_gene: TRBD1; abundance: NA; j_gene: TRBJ2-5
CDR3aa: CASSLDRYYGYTF; CDR3nt: TGTGCCAGCAGTCTTGACAGATACTATGGCTACACCTTC; v_gene: TRBV6-5; len: 13; d_gene: NA; abundance: few; j_gene: TRBJ1-2
CDR3aa: CASSLQANIQYF; CDR3nt: TGTGCCAGCAGCTTACAGGCTAACATTCAGTACTTC; v_gene: TRBV11-2; len: 12; d_gene: NA; abundance: many; j_gene: TRBJ2-4
CDR3aa: CAGSVLGGGYEQYF; CDR3nt: TGTGCCGGGAGTGTACTCGGCGGGGGTTACGAGCAGTACTTC; v_gene: TRBV30; len: 14; d_gene: TRBD2; abundance: NA; j_gene: TRBJ2-7
CDR3aa: CASSLGQGVNSPLHF; CDR3nt: TGTGCCAGCAGCTTAGGTCAGGGGGTCAATTCACCCCTCCACTTT; v_gene: TRBV7-9; len: 15; d_gene: TRBD1; abundance: NA; j_gene: TRBJ1-6
CDR3aa: CASRTGSSYEQYF; CDR3nt: TGTGCCAGCAGGACAGGGAGCTCCTACGAGCAGTACTTC; v_gene: TRBV7-9; len: 13; d_gene: TRBD1; abundance: few; j_gene: TRBJ2-7
CDR3aa: CASSSLGLGSGELFF; CDR3nt: TGCGCCAGCAGCTCCCTGGGACTAGGAAGCGGGGAGCTGTTTTTT; v_gene: TRBV5-1; len: 15; d_gene: TRBD2; abundance: NA; j_gene: TRBJ2-2
CDR3aa: CASSRISGSYEQYF; CDR3nt: TGCGCCAGCAGCCGCATAAGCGGATCCTACGAGCAGTACTTC; v_gene: TRBV5-1; len: 14; d_gene: NA; abundance: few; j_gene: TRBJ2-7
CDR3aa: CASSQDRRMAGTQYF; CDR3nt: TGCGCCAGCAGCCAAGATCGGAGGATGGCGGGAACCCAGTACTTC; v_gene: TRBV4-3; len: 15; d_gene: NA; abundance: few; j_gene: TRBJ2-5
CDR3aa: CASSSDRANTDTQYF; CDR3nt: TGTGCCAGCAGCTCGGACAGGGCCAACACAGATACGCAGTATTTT; v_gene: TRBV7-2; len: 15; d_gene: TRBD1; abundance: few; j_gene: TRBJ2-3
CDR3aa: CASSKPSGGTNEQFF; CDR3nt: TGTGCCAGTAGTAAGCCTAGCGGGGGGACAAATGAGCAGTTCTTC; v_gene: TRBV19; len: 15; d_gene: TRBD2; abundance: many; j_gene: TRBJ2-1